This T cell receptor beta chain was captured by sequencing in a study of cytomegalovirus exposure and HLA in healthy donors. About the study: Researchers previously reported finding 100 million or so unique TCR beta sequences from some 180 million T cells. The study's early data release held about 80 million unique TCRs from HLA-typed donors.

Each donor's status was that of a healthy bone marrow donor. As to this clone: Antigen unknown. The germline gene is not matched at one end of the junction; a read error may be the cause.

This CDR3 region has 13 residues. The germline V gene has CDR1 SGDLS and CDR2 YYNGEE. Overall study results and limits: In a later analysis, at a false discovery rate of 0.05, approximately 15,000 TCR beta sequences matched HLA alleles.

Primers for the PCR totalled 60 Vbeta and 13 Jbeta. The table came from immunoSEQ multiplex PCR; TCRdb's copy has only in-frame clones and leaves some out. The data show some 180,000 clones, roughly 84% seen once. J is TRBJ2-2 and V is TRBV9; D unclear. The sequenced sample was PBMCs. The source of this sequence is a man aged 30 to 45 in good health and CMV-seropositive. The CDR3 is CASSQALTEELFF. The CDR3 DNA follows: TGTGCCAGCAGCCAGGCTCTCACCGAGGAGCTGTTTTTT.